This passage covers 8 T cell receptor beta chains from one sample sequenced in a study of post-analysis software for immune sequencing data. The antigens for these receptors are not known. TCR beta cDNA libraries had unique molecular identifiers. TCRdb recomputed calls from the PCR reads with MiXCR, one row per CDR3 protein. This repertoire shows hundreds of thousands of distinct CDR3 sequences, approximately 59% found once; its top ten account for about 11%. The study, taken as a whole, reports: Controls showed lower frequencies than patients for five or six TRBV segments, and TRBV5-6, TRBV5-1 and TRBV20-1 were among these.

Sequenced sample: blood. The receptors derive from a girl aged 2-15 years with multiple sclerosis.

There are a few counts of this clonotype. V and J are TRBV25-1 and TRBJ2-7, with 14 bases aligning to TRBD2. The V gene end was trimmed by 6 bases and the J gene end by 4 bases; junction bases not matched to a gene: 2. This CDR3 has 14 amino acids. The germline CDR1 and CDR2 sequences are MGHDK and SYGVNS. In nucleotides, the CDR3 is TGTGCCAGCAGGGGGACTAGCGGGAGTTACGAGCAGTACTTC. It encodes CASRGTSGSYEQYF.

The chain recombines TRBV21-1 with TRBJ2-1; the table names TRBD2, a call not compared with the DNA. TRBV21-1 is tagged as a pseudogene. The CDR3 is 15 amino acids. CDR3 loop: CASSKRASGDNEQFF. Here the CDR3 DNA reads TGTGCCAGCAGCAAAAGGGCTAGCGGGGACAATGAGCAGTTCTTC.

This clonotype was picked up a small number of times. The chain is built from TRBV20-1 and TRBJ2-3, with D unresolved. Germline values: CDR1 DFQATT, CDR2 SNEGSKA (reference sequence). This CDR3 is 12 amino acids long. Trimming shortened V by 6 bases and J by 2 bases, and 9 bases separated the two germline ends. The CDR3 loop reads CSADRPTDTQYF. The CDR3 DNA reads as TGCAGTGCCGACCGCCCCACAGATACGCAGTATTTT.

V usage is TRBV11-2 and J usage is TRBJ2-3, with D possibly TRBD2 on 5 matching bases. This CDR3 has 14 amino acids. V was trimmed by 2 bases and J by 4 bases, leaving 10 bases between them. CDR1 and CDR2 (germline): SGHAT, FQNNGV. Here the CDR3 reads CASSLWTSSDTQYF. The DNA for the CDR3 is TGTGCCAGCAGCTTATGGACTTCTTCAGATACGCAGTATTTT. Full variable domain (rest looked up from reference TRBV11-2 and TRBJ2-3): EAGVAQSPRYKIIEKRQSVAFWCNPISGHATLYWYQQILGQGPKLLIQFQNNGVVDDSQLPKDRFSAERLKGVDSTLKIQPAKLEDSAVYLCASSLWTSSDTQYFGPGTRLTVL.

The genes are TRBV5-1 and TRBJ2-5, with TRBD2 identical over 9 bases. J gave up 4 bases and V 4 bases, and 8 bases lay outside the gene matches. This CDR3 has 15 amino acids. Germline lookup yields CDR1 SGHRS and CDR2 YFSETQ. The CDR3 is CASSPLAGDGETQYF. CDR3 sequence (DNA): TGCGCCAGCAGCCCATTAGCGGGGGACGGAGAGACCCAGTACTTC.

The V and J genes are TRBV5-6 and TRBJ2-1; 7 positions agree with TRBD2. The CDR3 totals 16 residues. V shed 4 bases and J 4 bases; nucleotides not matched to a gene: 11. CDR1 and CDR2 (germline): SGHDT, YYEEEE. The CDR3 DNA reads as TGTGCCAGCAGCGCGTTACGGGGACTACCTTACAATGAGCAGTTCTTC. It encodes CASSALRGLPYNEQFF.

V is TRBV3-1 and J is TRBJ2-7; no clear D gene. V was cut by 4 bases and J by 2 bases, with 12 bases left in between. Per germline, CDR1 LGHDT and CDR2 YNNKEL (reference sequence). The CDR3 covers 14 residues. The CDR3 DNA reads as TGTGCCAGCAGCCGTCGACGGGCCCCCTACGAGCAGTACTTC. It codes for CASSRRRAPYEQYF.

The chain joins TRBV12-3 or TRBV12-4 to TRBJ2-5; D is possibly TRBD2 (6 bases). V lost 6 bases and J 5 bases, leaving 22 bases between the germline ends. CDR3 length: 16 residues. The CDR3, as DNA: TGTGCCAGCAGGCCCGGCTTGCGTGGGCTAGCGGAGACCCAGTACTTC. This codes for CASRPGLRGLAETQYF.